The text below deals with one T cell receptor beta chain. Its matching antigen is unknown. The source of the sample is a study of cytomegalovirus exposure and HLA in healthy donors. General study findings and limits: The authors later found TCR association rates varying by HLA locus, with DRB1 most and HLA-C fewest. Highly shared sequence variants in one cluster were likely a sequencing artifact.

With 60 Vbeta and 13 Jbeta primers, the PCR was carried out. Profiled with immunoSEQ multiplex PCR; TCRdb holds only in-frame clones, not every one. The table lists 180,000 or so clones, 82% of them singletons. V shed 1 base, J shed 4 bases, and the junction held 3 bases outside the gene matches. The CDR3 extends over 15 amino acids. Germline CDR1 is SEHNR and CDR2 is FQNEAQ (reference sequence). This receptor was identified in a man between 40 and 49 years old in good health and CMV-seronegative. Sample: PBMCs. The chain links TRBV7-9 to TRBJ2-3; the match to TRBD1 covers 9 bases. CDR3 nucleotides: TGTGCCAGCAGCTTAGGACAGGGGGACTCAGATACGCAGTATTTT. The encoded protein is CASSLGQGDSDTQYF.